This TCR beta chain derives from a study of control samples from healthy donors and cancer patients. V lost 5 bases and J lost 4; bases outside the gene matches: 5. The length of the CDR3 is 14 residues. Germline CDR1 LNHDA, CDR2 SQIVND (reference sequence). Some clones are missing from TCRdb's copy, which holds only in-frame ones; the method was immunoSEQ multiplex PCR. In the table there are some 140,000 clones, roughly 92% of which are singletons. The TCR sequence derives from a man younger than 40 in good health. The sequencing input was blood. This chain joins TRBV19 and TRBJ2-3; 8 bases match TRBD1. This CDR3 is CASSVGQGADTQYF. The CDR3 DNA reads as TGTGCCAGTAGTGTAGGACAGGGAGCAGATACGCAGTATTTT.